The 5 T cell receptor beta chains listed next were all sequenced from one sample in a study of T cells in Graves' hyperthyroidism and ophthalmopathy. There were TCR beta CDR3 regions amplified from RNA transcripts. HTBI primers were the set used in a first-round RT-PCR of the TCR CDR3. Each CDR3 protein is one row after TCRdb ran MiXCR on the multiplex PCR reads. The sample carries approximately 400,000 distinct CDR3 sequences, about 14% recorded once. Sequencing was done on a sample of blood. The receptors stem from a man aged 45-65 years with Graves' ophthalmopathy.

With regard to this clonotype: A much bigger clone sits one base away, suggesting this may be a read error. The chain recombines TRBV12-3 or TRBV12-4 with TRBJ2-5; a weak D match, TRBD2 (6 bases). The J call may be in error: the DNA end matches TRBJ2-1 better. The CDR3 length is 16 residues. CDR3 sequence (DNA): TGTGCCAGCAGCCCCCTTAGCGGCGGGTACCAAGAGACCCAGTTCTTC. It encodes CASSPLSGGYQETQFF.

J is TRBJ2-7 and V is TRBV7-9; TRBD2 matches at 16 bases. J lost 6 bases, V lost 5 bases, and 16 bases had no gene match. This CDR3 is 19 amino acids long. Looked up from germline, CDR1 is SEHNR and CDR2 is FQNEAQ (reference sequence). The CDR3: CASSPGQTGTSGRAGEQYF. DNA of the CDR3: TGTGCCAGCAGCCCGGGACAGACCGGGACTAGCGGGAGGGCCGGCGAGCAGTACTTC. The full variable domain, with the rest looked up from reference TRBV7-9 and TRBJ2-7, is DTGVSQNPRHKITKRGQNVTFRCDPISEHNRLYWYRQTLGQGPEFLTYFQNEAQLEKSRLLSDRFSAERPKGSFSTLEIQRTEQGDSAMYLCASSPGQTGTSGRAGEQYFGPGTRLTVT.

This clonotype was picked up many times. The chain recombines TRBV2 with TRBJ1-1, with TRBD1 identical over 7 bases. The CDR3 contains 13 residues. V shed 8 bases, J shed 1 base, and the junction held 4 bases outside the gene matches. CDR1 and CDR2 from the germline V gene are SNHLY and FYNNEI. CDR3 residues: CASGRQGNTEAFF. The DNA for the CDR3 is TGTGCCAGCGGGAGACAGGGGAACACTGAAGCTTTCTTT.

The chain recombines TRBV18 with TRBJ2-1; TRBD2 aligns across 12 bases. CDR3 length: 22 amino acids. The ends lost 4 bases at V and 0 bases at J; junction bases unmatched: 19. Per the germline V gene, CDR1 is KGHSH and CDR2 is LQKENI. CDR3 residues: CASSLTRIRLAGEGSSYNEQFF. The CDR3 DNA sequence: TGTGCCAGCTCACTTACAAGGATACGACTAGCGGGAGAGGGAAGCTCCTACAATGAGCAGTTCTTC.

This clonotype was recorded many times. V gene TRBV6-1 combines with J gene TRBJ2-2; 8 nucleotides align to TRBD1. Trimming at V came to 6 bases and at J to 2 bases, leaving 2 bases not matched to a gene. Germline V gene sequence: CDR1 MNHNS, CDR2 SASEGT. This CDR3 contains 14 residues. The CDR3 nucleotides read TGTGCCAGCAGAGACAGGGGTAACACCGGGGAGCTGTTTTTT. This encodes CASRDRGNTGELFF.